This T cell receptor (beta chain) was sequenced in a study of PD-L1 blockade in urothelial cancer. The method was immunoSEQ multiplex PCR; TCRdb's version includes in-frame clones alone and lacks a portion of them. The data hold 100,000 to 150,000 clones, with about 84% observed a single time. This clone was observed a handful of times. Its cognate antigen is unknown. Germline V lookup: CDR1 SGHRS, CDR2 YFSETQ. There are 16 residues in the CDR3. The V segment lost 0 bases and the J segment 0 bases; nucleotides outside the gene matches: 6. Whole-study findings and limits: Clonality of blood TCR below the median before treatment predicted better survival. For durable-benefit patients, tumor-associated blood clones expanded more at 3 weeks.

The time point was: peripheral blood 6 weeks after treatment start. The source material was PBMCs, sampled around atezolizumab (anti-PD-L1) treatment. The sequence was obtained from a man in his fifties or sixties with urothelial cancer. The rearrangement links TRBV5-1 to TRBJ2-7, with TRBD2 matching 7 bases. CDR3 residues: CASSLVSSGASYEQYF. CDR3 DNA: TGCGCCAGCAGCTTGGTTTCGAGCGGGGCCTCCTACGAGCAGTACTTC.